These 31 T cell receptor beta chains came from one sample sequenced in a study of shared clonotypes between healthy human individuals. Libraries were prepared by immunoSEQ multiplex PCR; TCRdb keeps only in-frame clonotypes and omits some of them. This table has around 610,000 clones, approximately 96% appearing once. Naive CD8 cells, CD45RO-negative and positively selected for CCR7, excluded terminally differentiated effector memory CD45RA+ cells. The source material was naive CD8+ T cells sorted from blood. The receptors come from a young woman in good health.

This chain joins TRBV5-4 and TRBJ2-7, with TRBD2 as a possible D gene (6 bases). The CDR3 is 11 residues long. The V end lost 8 bases, the J end lost 7 bases, and 13 bases lay between the germline ends. Germline lookup yields CDR1 SGHNT and CDR2 YYREEE (reference sequence). The CDR3 nucleotides read TGTGCCAGTTCTACGGCGGGGGAGCAGTACTTC. Translating gives CASSTAGEQYF.

The chain links TRBV5-4 to TRBJ1-1; the match to TRBD1 covers 8 bases. Germline CDR1 is SGHNT and CDR2 is YYREEE (reference sequence). This CDR3 has 13 amino acids. The trim removed 4 bases at V and 6 bases at J, leaving 5 bases unmatched. CDR3 loop: CASSPRGLSEAFF. CDR3 DNA sequence: TGTGCCAGCAGCCCCAGGGGGCTTTCTGAAGCTTTCTTT.

The chain links TRBV19 to TRBJ2-1; D call uncertain. Germline V CDR1 and CDR2: LNHDA, SQIVND (reference sequence). This CDR3 spans 16 amino acids. V gave up 1 base and J gave up 5 bases, with 15 bases separating them. In nucleotides, the CDR3 is TGTGCCAGTAGTATAGGGGTCCCCCGGACCAACAATGAGCAGTTCTTC. Translating it yields CASSIGVPRTNNEQFF.

The J gene is TRBJ2-1, the V gene TRBV28; 9 nucleotides match TRBD1. The CDR3 loop spans 15 amino acids. Germline CDR1 and CDR2: MDHEN and SYDVKM. V was clipped by 4 bases and J by 6 bases; unmatched bases: 7. The DNA of the CDR3 is TGTGCCAGCAGTTATGGACAGGGGCGCCTCAATGAGCAGTTCTTC. Protein: CASSYGQGRLNEQFF. The entire variable domain, with the rest obtained from reference TRBV28 and TRBJ2-1, is as follows: DVKVTQSSRYLVKRTGEKVFLECVQDMDHENMFWYRQDPGLGLRLIYFSYDVKMKEKGDIPEGYSVSREKKERFSLILESASTNQTSMYLCASSYGQGRLNEQFFGPGTRLTVL.

This clone was detected only once. The chain links TRBV27 to TRBJ2-3; possibly TRBD2 for D (6 bases). Germline CDR1 reads MNHEY; CDR2 reads SMNVEV (reference sequence). The length of the CDR3 is 16 residues. Trimming pared 3 bases from V and 2 bases from J, leaving 15 bases between. CDR3 region: CASSFLSGGDTDTQYF. In nucleotides, the CDR3 is TGTGCCAGCAGTTTTCTTAGCGGAGGTGACACAGATACGCAGTATTTT.

The V gene is TRBV11-2, the J gene TRBJ1-1; D gene ambiguous. The CDR3 totals 11 residues. Germline-derived CDR1 and CDR2 are SGHAT and FQNNGV. Trimming pared 0 bases from V and 7 bases from J, leaving 3 bases between. The chain's CDR3 is CASSLDGEAFF. The CDR3 bases are TGTGCCAGCAGCTTAGACGGTGAAGCTTTCTTT.

This chain links TRBV28 with TRBJ1-1; D is unresolved. Germline V CDR1 and CDR2: MDHEN, SYDVKM. V was shortened by 6 bases and J by 3 bases, with 11 bases between the two germline ends. This CDR3 is 13 amino acids long. The chain's CDR3 is CASSLKLDTEAFF. The CDR3 bases are TGTGCCAGCAGCCTCAAGTTGGACACTGAAGCTTTCTTT.

The count of this clone is one. This chain joins TRBV2 and TRBJ2-7, with D unclear. The CDR3 consists of 18 residues. V was shortened by 1 base and J by 0 bases, with 19 bases between the two germline ends. Per the germline V gene, CDR1 is SNHLY and CDR2 is FYNNEI. CDR3 sequence: CASSEGGLRDLSSYEQYF. The DNA of the CDR3 is TGTGCCAGCAGTGAAGGTGGGCTCCGAGACCTTAGCTCCTACGAGCAGTACTTC.

The count of this clone is one. The V call is TRBV28, the J call TRBJ1-5; TRBD1 might be the D (6 bases). The CDR3 is made up of 14 amino acids. V lost 7 bases, J lost 3 bases, and 13 bases lay in between. Per germline, CDR1 MDHEN and CDR2 SYDVKM. The CDR3 protein is CASMGQGNNQPQHF. The CDR3 DNA reads TGTGCCAGCATGGGCCAGGGGAACAATCAGCCCCAGCATTTT. The full variable domain, completed using reference TRBV28 and TRBJ1-5, is DVKVTQSSRYLVKRTGEKVFLECVQDMDHENMFWYRQDPGLGLRLIYFSYDVKMKEKGDIPEGYSVSREKKERFSLILESASTNQTSMYLCASMGQGNNQPQHFGDGTRLSIL.

The genes are TRBV28 and TRBJ1-1, with a tentative D call TRBD1 (5 bases). CDR3 length: 15 amino acids. The V gene's germline CDR1 is MDHEN and CDR2 SYDVKM. Trimming took 5 bases from V and 3 from J, leaving 16 bases between them. The CDR3 nucleotides read TGTGCCAGCAGTGGGCTGGGGGTATGGGACACTGAAGCTTTCTTT. The encoded protein is CASSGLGVWDTEAFF.

The rearrangement links TRBV14 to TRBJ2-3; TRBD2 aligns across 8 bases. CDR1 and CDR2 (germline): SGHDN, FVKESK. CDR3 size: 17 residues. Unmatched junction bases numbered 11, after V lost 3 bases and J lost 3 bases. The CDR3 region has the DNA TGTGCCAGCAGCCAGCCGACACTAGCGGAGATTACAGATACGCAGTATTTT. Translation: CASSQPTLAEITDTQYF.

The chain links TRBV28 to TRBJ2-5, with TRBD2 as a possible D gene (6 bases). Germline CDR1 is MDHEN and CDR2 is SYDVKM. The V end was cut by 6 bases, the J end by 0 bases, with 11 bases between. There are 14 residues in the CDR3. CDR3 DNA: TGTGCCAGCAGCTTACGGGGGAACCAAGAGACCCAGTACTTC. Translated: CASSLRGNQETQYF. Drawing the rest from reference TRBV28 and TRBJ2-5, the complete variable domain is DVKVTQSSRYLVKRTGEKVFLECVQDMDHENMFWYRQDPGLGLRLIYFSYDVKMKEKGDIPEGYSVSREKKERFSLILESASTNQTSMYLCASSLRGNQETQYFGPGTRLLVL.

The V gene is TRBV7-6, the J gene TRBJ1-2, with D tentatively TRBD1 (5 bases). There are 14 residues in the CDR3. Trimming removed 5 bases at V and 8 bases at J, with 18 bases between. CDR1 and CDR2 from the germline V gene are SGHVS and FNYEAQ. The CDR3 DNA sequence: TGTGCCAGCAGCGCCCCGGGAGCGGGGCCCGGCTACACCTTC. It encodes CASSAPGAGPGYTF.

V gene TRBV7-9 combines with J gene TRBJ2-5; no clear D gene. The better agreement between TRBJ2-7 and the DNA end casts doubt on the J call. Germline CDR1 and CDR2: SEHNR and FQNEAQ (reference sequence). The CDR3 length is 12 residues. The CDR3 region is CASSFSSYEQYF. In DNA, the CDR3 is TGTGCCAGCAGTTTCTCGTCCTACGAGCAGTACTTC.

This chain joins TRBV28 and TRBJ2-2; 11 nucleotides line up with TRBD2. Germline values: CDR1 MDHEN, CDR2 SYDVKM. The CDR3 spans 16 residues. V shed 5 bases, J shed 6 bases, and the junction held 8 bases outside the gene matches. CDR3 nucleotide sequence: TGTGCCAGCAGTCGGAGGACTAGCGGGTTCCCCGGGGAGCTGTTTTTT. The encoded protein is CASSRRTSGFPGELFF. Using reference TRBV28 and TRBJ2-2 for the parts outside the CDR3, the full variable domain is DVKVTQSSRYLVKRTGEKVFLECVQDMDHENMFWYRQDPGLGLRLIYFSYDVKMKEKGDIPEGYSVSREKKERFSLILESASTNQTSMYLCASSRRTSGFPGELFFGEGSRLTVL.

This clone was recorded once. V is TRBV12-5 and J is TRBJ2-1; 9 bases fit TRBD2. Unmatched junction bases numbered 3, after V lost 6 bases and J lost 0 bases. CDR1 is LGHNT and CDR2 is FRNRAP in the germline V gene. The CDR3 runs to 15 residues. DNA of the CDR3: TGTGCTAGTGGGCCTAGCGGGGCCTCCTACAATGAGCAGTTCTTC. Its translation is CASGPSGASYNEQFF.

Written as DNA, the CDR3 is TGTGCCAGCAGCTTAGAGGAGTTTGAAGAGACCCAGTACTTC. Its protein is CASSLEEFEETQYF. V usage is TRBV13 and J usage is TRBJ2-5; D ambiguous. The CDR3 is 14 amino acids. Germline CDR1 and CDR2: PRHDT and FYEKMQ (reference sequence). V was pared by 1 base and J by 3 bases, with 9 bases between.

The CDR3 spells CASSQDAAGAYEQYF. Here the CDR3 DNA reads TGCGCCAGCAGCCAAGATGCCGCGGGGGCGTACGAGCAGTACTTC. The chain links TRBV4-1 to TRBJ2-7; weak D call: TRBD2 (7 bases). The CDR3 has 15 residues. Germline CDR1 reads MGHRA; CDR2 reads YSYEKL. V was trimmed by 0 bases and J by 4 bases, leaving 13 bases between them.

This sequence joins TRBV11-2 and TRBJ2-5; D gene unclear. The CDR3 length is 13 residues. The germline V gene encodes CDR1 SGHAT and CDR2 FQNNGV. Trimming stripped 3 bases from V and 5 bases from J, with 10 bases between. The chain's CDR3 is CASSFLTWETQYF. The CDR3 coding sequence is TGTGCCAGCAGCTTCTTAACGTGGGAGACCCAGTACTTC.

V and J are TRBV7-2 and TRBJ2-1; no firm D call. CDR1 is SGHTA and CDR2 is FQGNSA in the germline V gene. Trimming left V 7 bases short and J 3 bases short, with 13 bases between. This CDR3 is built from 14 residues. This CDR3 is CASIQAGIYNEQFF. The DNA for the CDR3 is TGTGCCAGCATTCAGGCAGGAATCTACAATGAGCAGTTCTTC. Full variable domain (remainder filled in from reference TRBV7-2 and TRBJ2-1): GAGVSQSPSNKVTEKGKDVELRCDPISGHTALYWYRQSLGQGLEFLIYFQGNSAPDKSGLPSDRFSAERTGGSVSTLTIQRTQQEDSAVYLCASIQAGIYNEQFFGPGTRLTVL.

The rearrangement links TRBV6-6 to TRBJ1-5; tentatively, D is TRBD1 (6 bases). The CDR3 has 15 residues. The germline CDR1 and CDR2 sequences are MNHNY and SVGAGI (reference sequence). The ends were cut back, 3 bases at V and 3 bases at J, with 12 bases in the middle. The CDR3 region has the DNA TGTGCCAGCAGTTATGGGGGCCAGCTCAATCAGCCCCAGCATTTT. Translating it yields CASSYGGQLNQPQHF.

The chain links TRBV6-5 to TRBJ2-5; D may match TRBD1 or TRBD2 (5 bases each). Gene TRBJ2-7 matches the end of the DNA better, so the J call may be wrong. The CDR3 covers 15 residues. CDR1 is MNHEY, CDR2 SVGAGI, per germline. The DNA for the CDR3 is TGTGCCAGCAGTCCTACGGTCGGGACCTCCTACGAGCAGTACTTC. Protein product: CASSPTVGTSYEQYF.

This chain connects TRBV13 to TRBJ2-1, with 7 positions matching TRBD2. The CDR3 extends over 16 amino acids. Germline trimming cut 8 bases from V and 0 bases from J; bases unmatched to any gene: 10. Germline V lookup: CDR1 PRHDT, CDR2 FYEKMQ (reference sequence). CDR3 in DNA: TGTGCCAGCGGTTTTGGCCTAGCGGCCTCCTACAATGAGCAGTTCTTC. Translated: CASGFGLAASYNEQFF.

The count of this clone is one. This chain uses TRBV7-3 with TRBJ1-3; D unresolved. The V end lost 5 bases, the J end lost 4 bases, and 9 bases lay between the germline ends. There are 13 residues in the CDR3. Germline values: CDR1 SGHTA, CDR2 FQGTGA. The CDR3, as DNA: TGTGCCAGCAGCGCCGGAGACGGAAACACCATATATTTT. Its protein product is CASSAGDGNTIYF. Full variable domain (missing parts from reference TRBV7-3 and TRBJ1-3): GAGVSQTPSNKVTEKGKYVELRCDPISGHTALYWYRQSLGQGPEFLIYFQGTGAADDSGLPNDRFFAVRPEGSVSTLKIQRTERGDSAVYLCASSAGDGNTIYFGEGSWLTVV.

The chain carries TRBV21-1 and TRBJ1-3. TRBV21-1 is marked as a pseudogene. This CDR3 is 15 amino acids long. CDR3 nucleotide sequence: TGTGCCAGCAGCAAAGCGAGGGTGTCTGGAAACACCATATATTTT. Amino acids: CASSKARVSGNTIYF.

About this clone: The junction departs from the called germline gene at one end, perhaps through a read error. CDR3 in DNA: TGCCAGGGGGAAAGAAGGGACGTTAAGAATGAAAAACTGTTTTTT. It encodes CQGERRDVKNEKLFF. The V and J genes are TRBV27 and TRBJ1-4; TRBD1 agrees at 7 bases. The CDR3 has 15 residues. CDR1 MNHEY and CDR2 SMNVEV come from the germline V gene (reference sequence).

The chain combines TRBV28 with TRBJ1-5, with D perhaps TRBD1 (5 bases). The ends were cut back, 8 bases at V and 0 bases at J, with 23 bases in the middle. The CDR3 extends over 18 amino acids. Germline assignment: CDR1 MDHEN and CDR2 SYDVKM. CDR3 loop: CASGLHRDPGDSNQPQHF. DNA of the CDR3: TGTGCCAGCGGGCTTCACCGGGACCCGGGAGATAGCAATCAGCCCCAGCATTTT.

J is TRBJ2-5 and V is TRBV15; 7 bases are a match to TRBD1. The CDR3 is 16 amino acids. Germline V gene lookup returns CDR1 LNHNV and CDR2 YYDKDF (reference sequence). Germline trimming cut 5 bases from V and 4 bases from J; bases unmatched to any gene: 13. The CDR3 loop reads CATSGSGTVFGETQYF. The DNA for the CDR3 is TGTGCCACCAGCGGGTCAGGGACAGTCTTTGGAGAGACCCAGTACTTC. Based on the CDR3 plus reference TRBV15 and TRBJ2-5, the full variable domain is DAMVIQNPRYQVTQFGKPVTLSCSQTLNHNVMYWYQQKSSQAPKLLFHYYDKDFNNEADTPDNFQSRRPNTSFCFLDIRSPGLGDTAMYLCATSGSGTVFGETQYFGPGTRLLVL.

As regards this clone: This CDR3 is also generated by other DNA sequences in the sample. This chain connects TRBV27 to TRBJ2-1, with TRBD2 identical over 9 bases. The germline gives CDR1 MNHEY, CDR2 SMNVEV (reference sequence). CDR3 length: 14 residues. With V trimmed by 2 bases and J by 6 bases, 2 bases remained unmatched. In nucleotides, the CDR3 is TGTGCCAGCAGTTTACTAGCGGGAAGCAATGAGCAGTTCTTC. This gives the protein CASSLLAGSNEQFF.

The chain joins TRBV7-9 to TRBJ2-1; 10 bases match TRBD1. J gave up 4 bases and V 4 bases, and 4 bases lay outside the gene matches. CDR3 length equals 15 residues. Germline V CDR1 and CDR2: SEHNR, FQNEAQ (reference sequence). CDR3 bases: TGTGCCAGCAGCTCGGGACAGGGGAAATACAATGAGCAGTTCTTC. It specifies CASSSGQGKYNEQFF.

The V gene is TRBV5-6, the J gene TRBJ2-1; 7 nucleotides match TRBD2. CDR3 length: 14 residues. From germline, CDR1 is SGHDT and CDR2 YYEEEE. Trimming took 0 bases from V and 8 from J; bases not matched to a gene: 5. Here the CDR3 DNA reads TGTGCCAGCAGCTTGGCGGGGAGGGCGGATGAGCAGTTCTTC. It yields the protein CASSLAGRADEQFF. Full variable domain (remainder filled in from reference TRBV5-6 and TRBJ2-1): DAGVTQSPTHLIKTRGQQVTLRCSPKSGHDTVSWYQQALGQGPQFIFQYYEEEERQRGNFPDRFSGHQFPNYSSELNVNALLLGDSALYLCASSLAGRADEQFFGPGTRLTVL.